This TCR beta chain was obtained from a study of post-analysis software for immune sequencing data. Study observations and caveats: Those with multiple sclerosis, the patient group, showed significantly lower normalized Chao1 diversity than controls. TRBV5-6, TRBV5-1 and TRBV20-1 were among several TRBV segments more frequent in patients than controls.

TCR beta libraries were prepared from cDNA with unique molecular identifiers. Roughly 500,000 cDNA molecules were obtained from approximately 0.91 to 9.4 million T cells. TCRdb redid the calling of the PCR reads with MiXCR, one entry per CDR3 protein. The sample includes some 690,000 distinct CDR3 sequences, 25% to 30% of them seen just once. As for this clonotype: The antigen is undetermined.

The V end was cut by 0 bases, the J end by 6 bases, with 18 bases between. Germline CDR1 reads LGHNA; CDR2 reads YSLEER. The CDR3 covers 16 residues. The TCR sequence derives from a girl aged 10 to 17 with multiple sclerosis. Sequencing was carried out using blood. The rearrangement uses TRBV4-3 and TRBJ2-7, with TRBD1 as a possible D gene (5 bases). The CDR3 DNA reads as TGCGCCAGCAGCCAAGATTCGGGTAGGGGTTCATTCGAGCAGTACTTC. It codes for CASSQDSGRGSFEQYF.